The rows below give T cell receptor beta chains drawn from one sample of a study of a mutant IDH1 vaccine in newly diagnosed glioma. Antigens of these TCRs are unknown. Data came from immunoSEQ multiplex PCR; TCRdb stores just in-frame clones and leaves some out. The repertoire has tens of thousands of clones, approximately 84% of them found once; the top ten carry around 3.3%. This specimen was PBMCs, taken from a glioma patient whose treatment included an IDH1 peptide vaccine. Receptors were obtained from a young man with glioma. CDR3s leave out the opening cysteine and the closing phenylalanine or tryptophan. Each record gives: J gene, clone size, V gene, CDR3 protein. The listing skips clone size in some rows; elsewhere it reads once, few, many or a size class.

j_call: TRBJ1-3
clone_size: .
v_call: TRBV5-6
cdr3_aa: ASSLGAGTGANTIY

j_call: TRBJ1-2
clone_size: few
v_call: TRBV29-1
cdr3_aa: SVEKGAENYGYT

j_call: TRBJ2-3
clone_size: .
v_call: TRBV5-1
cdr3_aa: ASSLSLRGTDTQY

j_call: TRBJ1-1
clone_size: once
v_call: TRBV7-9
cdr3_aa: ASTPTGGWSEAF

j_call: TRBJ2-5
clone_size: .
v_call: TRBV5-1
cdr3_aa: ASSWAGGSETQY

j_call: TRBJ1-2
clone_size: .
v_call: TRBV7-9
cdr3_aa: ASAPGTDNYGYT

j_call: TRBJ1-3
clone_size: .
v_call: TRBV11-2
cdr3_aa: ASSPNSWESGGNTIY

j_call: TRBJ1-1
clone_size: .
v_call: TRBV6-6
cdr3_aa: ASSSPSVGAF

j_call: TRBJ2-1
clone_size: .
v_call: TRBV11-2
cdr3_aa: ASSPGTGSYNEQF

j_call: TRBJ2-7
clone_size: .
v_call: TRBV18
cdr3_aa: ASSSLPYEQY

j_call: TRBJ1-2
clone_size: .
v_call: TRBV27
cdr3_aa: ASSIMGGGYGYT

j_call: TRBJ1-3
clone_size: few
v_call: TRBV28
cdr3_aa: ASSRGGIGNTIY

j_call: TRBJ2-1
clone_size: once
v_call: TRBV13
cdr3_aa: ASSLLPESYNEQF

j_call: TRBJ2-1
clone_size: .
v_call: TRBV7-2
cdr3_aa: ASSYGGLINEQF

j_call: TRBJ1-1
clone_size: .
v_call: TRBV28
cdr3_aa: ASSFRYTEAF

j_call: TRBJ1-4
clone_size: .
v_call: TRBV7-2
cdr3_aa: ASSLAEVGVEKLF

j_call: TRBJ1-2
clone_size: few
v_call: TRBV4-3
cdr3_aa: ASSLNEGAHGYT

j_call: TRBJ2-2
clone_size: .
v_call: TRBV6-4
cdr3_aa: ASSDFSDRGYGELF

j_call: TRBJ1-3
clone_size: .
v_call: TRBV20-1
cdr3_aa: SFAGGNTIY

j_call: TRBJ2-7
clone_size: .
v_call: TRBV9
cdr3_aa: ASSVGFGVSYEQY

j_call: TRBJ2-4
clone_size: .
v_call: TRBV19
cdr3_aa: ASSIMTGKKNIQY

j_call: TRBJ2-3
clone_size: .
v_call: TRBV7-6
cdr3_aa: ASSLWYADTQY

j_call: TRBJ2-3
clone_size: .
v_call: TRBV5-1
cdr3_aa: ASSSTIGDTQY

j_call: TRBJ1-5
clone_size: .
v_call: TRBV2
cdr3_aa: ASSGTDYNQPQH

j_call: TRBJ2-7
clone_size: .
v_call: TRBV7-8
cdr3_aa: ASVFNGQGARNEQY

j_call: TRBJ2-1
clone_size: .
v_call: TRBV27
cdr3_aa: ASKAGLYNEQF

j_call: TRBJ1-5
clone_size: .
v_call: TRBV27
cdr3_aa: ASSLQGAKSNQPQH

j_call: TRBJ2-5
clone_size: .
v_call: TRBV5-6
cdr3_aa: ASSLLGVTQETQY

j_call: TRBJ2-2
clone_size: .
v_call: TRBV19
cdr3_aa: ASNFRGANTGELF

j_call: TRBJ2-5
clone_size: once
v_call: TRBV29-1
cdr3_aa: SVDLVSGNRETQY

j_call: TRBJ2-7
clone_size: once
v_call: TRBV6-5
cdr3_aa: ASSKDRGTYEQY

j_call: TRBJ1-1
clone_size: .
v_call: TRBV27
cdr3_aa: ASSVSRGPEAF

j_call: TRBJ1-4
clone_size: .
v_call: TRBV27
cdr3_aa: ASSMRGAVDEKLF

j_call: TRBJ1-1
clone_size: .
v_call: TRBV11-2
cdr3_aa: ASSRGPPNTEAF

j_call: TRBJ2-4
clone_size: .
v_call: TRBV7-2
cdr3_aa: ASSLAMSWGKNIQY

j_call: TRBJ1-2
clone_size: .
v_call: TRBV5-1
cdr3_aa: ASAPGTGEGYT

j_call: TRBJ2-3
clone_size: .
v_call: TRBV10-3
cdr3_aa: AISESSTSGGVRTQY

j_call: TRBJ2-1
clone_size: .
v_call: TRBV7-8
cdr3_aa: ASSLAPKLAAYNEQF

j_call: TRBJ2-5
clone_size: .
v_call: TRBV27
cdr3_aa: ASSEVAGGLTQY

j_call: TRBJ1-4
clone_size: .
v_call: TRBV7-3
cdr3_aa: ASSLIGETEKTEKLF

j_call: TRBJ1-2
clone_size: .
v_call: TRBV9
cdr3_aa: ASSVGSRNYGYT

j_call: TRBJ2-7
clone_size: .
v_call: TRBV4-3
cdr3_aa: ASSHDLSYEQY

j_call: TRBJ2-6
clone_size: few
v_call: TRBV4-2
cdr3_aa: ASSFAHVLT

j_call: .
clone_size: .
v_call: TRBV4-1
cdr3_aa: ASSQDRTLAYEQY

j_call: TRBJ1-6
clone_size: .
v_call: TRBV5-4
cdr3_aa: ASSIRAYSYNSPLH